This T cell receptor beta chain was profiled in a study of spatial heterogeneity in lung cancer. General observations from the study: Ubiquitous expanded tumor TCRs surfaced in blood more at resection than they did at follow-up.

This clonotype was counted between two and nine times. Its matching antigen is unknown. One entry per CDR3 protein, called by TCRdb with MiXCR from the 5' RACE reads. The sample has around 37,000 distinct CDR3 sequences, 6.5% to 9% seen once. Noted time point: sample taken at primary tumor resection. Unsorted whole RNA from tumor, nontumor lung or frozen PBMC underwent sequencing. In germline, CDR1 is MNHEY, CDR2 SVGEGT. The germline V and J ends were trimmed by 5 bases and 3 bases, with 12 bases remaining between them. This CDR3 contains 14 residues. The chain has TRBV6-2 or TRBV6-3 and TRBJ2-3; D remains unclear. This sequence was found in a female donor with early-stage non-small cell lung cancer. The specimen comprised PBMCs, sampled at surgery. The CDR3 bases are TGTGCCAGCAGTGGACCCCCCTTAACAGATACGCAGTATTTT. Translated, it gives CASSGPPLTDTQYF.